This T cell receptor (beta chain) was profiled in a study of chemoradiotherapy in HPV16-positive cancers. Findings and caveats of the study: The functional HPV-specific definition rests on just a couple of HPV16-positive patients.

In regard to this clone: Its antigen is still unknown.

Generated by immunoSEQ multiplex PCR, the TCRdb table keeps only in-frame clones and is missing some. The table lists fewer than 35,000 clones, nearly 95% of them singletons, with approximately 19% in the top ten. Repertoires were sampled repeatedly during chemoradiotherapy. The sequence derives from a human donor with HPV-associated anogenital cancer. Material: blood, obtained from a patient who underwent chemoradiotherapy.

CDR3 sequence (DNA): TGCGCCAGCAGTCCGGGGCGGGTCAGTCTATGGGGCTACACCTTC. This codes for CASSPGRVSLWGYTF. This chain connects TRBV5-1 to TRBJ1-2; a possible D gene is TRBD1 (5 bases). The CDR3 spans 15 residues. Trimming cost V 5 bases and J 8 bases, with 22 bases left between them. Germline-derived CDR1 and CDR2 are SGHRS and YFSETQ.